The 22 T cell receptor beta chains below all came from one sample that was sequenced in a study of cytomegalovirus exposure and HLA in healthy donors. The PCR used 60 Vbeta and 13 Jbeta primers. Clones were sequenced by immunoSEQ multiplex PCR, and TCRdb holds only the in-frame ones, with some missing. The table includes roughly 150,000 clones, approximately 80% detected once. The sample comprised PBMCs. Receptors originate from a woman aged 40 to 55 in good health and CMV-seronegative.

This clone has a handful of counts. The chain employs TRBV6-6 and TRBJ2-1; possible D gene TRBD1, 6 bases. The CDR3 is 15 amino acids. Germline loops: CDR1 MNHNY, CDR2 SVGAGI (reference sequence). V was shortened by 0 bases and J by 5 bases, with 11 bases between the two germline ends. The CDR3: CASSYSQNRDNEQFF. CDR3 nucleotides: TGTGCCAGCAGTTACTCCCAAAACAGGGACAATGAGCAGTTCTTC.

The chain couples TRBV9 to TRBJ1-5; 9 nucleotides match TRBD1. Germline CDR1 is SGDLS and CDR2 is YYNGEE. V was pared by 0 bases and J by 6 bases, with 4 bases of the junction left unmatched. This CDR3 is built from 15 residues. The CDR3 sequence: CASSVGGTGFQPQHF. CDR3 sequence (DNA): TGTGCCAGCAGCGTAGGGGGGACAGGGTTTCAGCCCCAGCATTTT.

V usage is TRBV5-6 and J usage is TRBJ2-1; possible D gene TRBD2, 5 bases. This CDR3 comprises 12 residues. Deletions cut 2 bases from V and 12 bases from J, with 12 bases between. Per germline, CDR1 SGHDT and CDR2 YYEEEE. CDR3 DNA: TGTGCCAGCAGCTTAGGACTTTTCGTGCAGTTCTTC. It codes for CASSLGLFVQFF.

The gene calls are TRBV19 and TRBJ1-4, with no clear D. The length of the CDR3 is 16 residues. V lost 6 bases to trimming and J lost 3 bases, with 17 bases between them. Germline V CDR1 and CDR2: LNHDA, SQIVND (reference sequence). Here the CDR3 DNA reads TGTGCCAGTAGATTGCGCACCGGCGGGGCTAATGAAAAACTGTTTTTT. Protein: CASRLRTGGANEKLFF.

The chain employs TRBV6-6 and TRBJ1-2; D is uncertain. The CDR3 length is 13 residues. Per germline, CDR1 MNHNY and CDR2 SVGAGI (reference sequence). The V and J ends lost 6 bases and 3 bases respectively, with 11 bases between them. The CDR3 DNA is TGTGCCAGCAGCCCTGAGAAATACTATGGCTACACCTTC. It is translated as CASSPEKYYGYTF.

The V and J genes are TRBV7-9 and TRBJ1-4; D is unclear. The CDR3 has 14 residues. CDR1 is SEHNR and CDR2 is FQNEAQ in the germline V gene (reference sequence). Trimming took off 1 base at V and 5 bases at J, with 8 bases between the two ends. The CDR3 sequence: CASSLGGGNEKLFF. CDR3 sequence (DNA): TGTGCCAGCAGCTTAGGAGGAGGGAATGAAAAACTGTTTTTT.

The V gene is TRBV4-3, the J gene TRBJ1-2, with 11 bases fitting TRBD1. Germline assignment: CDR1 LGHNA and CDR2 YSLEER. This CDR3 has 15 amino acids. Unmatched junction bases numbered 4, after V lost 3 bases and J lost 4 bases. Here the CDR3 DNA reads TGCGCCAGCAGCCACCCGGGGACAGGGGGCTATGGCTACACCTTC. This encodes CASSHPGTGGYGYTF.

The DNA of the CDR3 is TGTGCCTGGAGCGAGGGGGTGACTAGCGGGGAGTCAGATACGCAGTATTTT. Translating it yields CAWSEGVTSGESDTQYF. V is TRBV30 and J is TRBJ2-3; 11 bases line up with TRBD2. Germline values: CDR1 GTSNPN, CDR2 SVGIG (reference sequence). CDR3 size: 17 residues. V shed 3 bases, J shed 4 bases, and the junction held 12 bases outside the gene matches.

This CDR3 is CASSGRSRGFGYTF. CDR3 nucleotide sequence: TGTGCCAGCAGCGGTAGGTCCAGGGGCTTTGGCTACACCTTC. This rearrangement joins TRBV9 to TRBJ1-2, with D maybe TRBD1 (6 bases). Germline values: CDR1 SGDLS, CDR2 YYNGEE. This CDR3 is built from 14 residues. The V and J ends lost 3 bases and 7 bases respectively, with 16 bases between them.

A single count supports this clone. This chain uses TRBV5-1 with TRBJ2-1; tentative D call: TRBD2 (6 bases). Per germline, CDR1 SGHRS and CDR2 YFSETQ. The CDR3 has 15 amino acids. Trimming removed 1 base from V and 3 bases from J, with 11 bases in between. The chain's CDR3 is CASSLLSGNYNEQFF. The CDR3 DNA follows: TGCGCCAGCAGCTTGCTTAGCGGAAACTACAATGAGCAGTTCTTC.

The chain combines TRBV6-6 with TRBJ2-7, with 10 bases lining up with TRBD1. The CDR3 totals 15 residues. Germline trimming cut 2 bases from V and 2 bases from J; bases unmatched to any gene: 3. From germline, CDR1 is MNHNY and CDR2 SVGAGI (reference sequence). The CDR3 protein is CASSYQDRGAYEQYF. The CDR3 DNA is TGTGCCAGCAGTTACCAGGACAGGGGGGCCTACGAGCAGTACTTC.

The V call is TRBV5-4, the J call TRBJ2-3; 11 nucleotides match TRBD2. This CDR3 spans 16 amino acids. Germline V gene lookup returns CDR1 SGHNT and CDR2 YYREEE (reference sequence). The V segment lost 0 bases and the J segment 5 bases; nucleotides outside the gene matches: 5. For the CDR3, the DNA is TGTGCCAGCAGCTTGGGACTAGCGGGGCAGCAAGATACGCAGTATTTT. Protein sequence: CASSLGLAGQQDTQYF.

This clone occurred once. This chain joins TRBV5-4 and TRBJ1-5; a possible D gene is TRBD1 (5 bases). Germline loops: CDR1 SGHNT, CDR2 YYREEE (reference sequence). V shed 3 bases and J shed 4 bases, with 11 bases lying between them. CDR3 length: 14 residues. CDR3 amino acids: CASSYYGTNQPQHF. In nucleotides, the CDR3 is TGTGCCAGCAGCTACTATGGGACTAATCAGCCCCAGCATTTT.

The V gene is TRBV9, the J gene TRBJ1-3; 7 bases fit TRBD1. The CDR3 is 15 residues long. With 3 bases clipped from V and 2 bases from J, the junction kept 5 bases outside the gene matches. CDR1 SGDLS and CDR2 YYNGEE come from the germline V gene. CDR3: CASSAGQAAGNTIYF. The CDR3 nucleotides are TGTGCCAGCAGCGCAGGACAGGCGGCTGGAAACACCATATATTTT.

Note on this clone: The sample holds other DNA sequences that translate to the same CDR3. The chain uses TRBV20-1 and TRBJ2-7; unclear D gene. In germline, CDR1 is DFQATT, CDR2 SNEGSKA (reference sequence). The V and J ends lost 0 bases and 3 bases respectively, with 3 bases between them. The CDR3 has 11 amino acids. The CDR3 loop is CSARDSYEQYF. The CDR3 coding sequence is TGCAGTGCTAGAGACAGCTACGAGCAGTACTTC.

V is TRBV7-3 and J is TRBJ1-4; perhaps TRBD1 as D (6 bases). Germline V CDR1 and CDR2: SGHTA, FQGTGA. Trimming left V 0 bases short and J 8 bases short, with 13 bases between. This CDR3 is built from 15 residues. CDR3 in DNA: TGTGCCAGCAGCTTAACGGGGGGGCTAGGAGAAAAACTGTTTTTT. Translation: CASSLTGGLGEKLFF.

CDR3 residues: CASSLVGGTRGSSYNEQFF. The CDR3 coding sequence is TGTGCCAGCAGCTTAGTGGGAGGGACACGGGGAAGCTCCTACAATGAGCAGTTCTTC. The chain is built from TRBV7-9 and TRBJ2-1, with D possibly matching TRBD2 (7 bases). The germline V and J ends were trimmed by 1 base and 0 bases, with 19 bases remaining between them. CDR1 is SEHNR and CDR2 is FQNEAQ in the germline V gene (reference sequence). The CDR3 is 19 amino acids.

This chain links TRBV20-1 with TRBJ2-7; D gene uncertain. Germline values: CDR1 DFQATT, CDR2 SNEGSKA (reference sequence). This CDR3 region has 11 residues. Trimming removed 2 bases at V and 5 bases at J, with 7 bases between. The CDR3 loop is CSARQAHEQYF. CDR3 nucleotides: TGCAGTGCTAGACAGGCCCACGAGCAGTACTTC.

A few counts support this clone. This chain connects TRBV6-6 to TRBJ2-3, with 9 bases lining up with TRBD1. V dropped 2 bases and J dropped 4; count of bases not matched to a gene: 4. Germline CDR1 reads MNHNY; CDR2 reads SVGAGI (reference sequence). The CDR3 length is 15 residues. CDR3 DNA: TGTGCCAGCAGTTACGGTACAGGGGGCCCAGATACGCAGTATTTT. This translates into CASSYGTGGPDTQYF.

This rearrangement joins TRBV12-5 to TRBJ2-1, with D possibly being TRBD1 (5 bases). The length of the CDR3 is 14 residues. Germline CDR1 reads LGHNT; CDR2 reads FRNRAP. V lost 3 bases and J 10 bases, leaving 16 bases between the germline ends. CDR3 in DNA: TGTGCTAGTGGTTTTTCTCCAGGGCCGCCCGAGCAGTTCTTC. Translation: CASGFSPGPPEQFF.

V and J are TRBV7-2 and TRBJ1-6; the match to TRBD1 covers 9 bases. There are 13 residues in the CDR3. Germline CDR1 SGHTA, CDR2 FQGNSA. The J segment lost 6 bases and the V segment lost 8 bases, leaving 2 bases of the junction unmatched. The CDR3 region has the DNA TGTGCCAGCCGGGACAGGGCTAATTCACCCCTCCACTTT. Its protein product is CASRDRANSPLHF.

The V call is TRBV28, the J call TRBJ2-1, with 11 bases identical to TRBD2. There are 16 residues in the CDR3. The V and J ends lost 6 bases and 8 bases, in that order; junction bases with no gene match: 12. CDR1 and CDR2 (germline): MDHEN, SYDVKM. The DNA for the CDR3 is TGTGCCAGCAGCCCTTTCACTAGCGGGAGTCGGGATGAGCAGTTCTTC. Translating gives CASSPFTSGSRDEQFF.